The entry below describes one TCR beta chain. Antigen specificity is unknown. One end of the junction is discordant with germline, which a read error may explain. The record originates from a study of T cell responses to AZD1222 COVID-19 vaccine. Findings of the study overall: White British ancestry dominated among donors, who included more females, and clonal diversity was possibly underestimated. Baseline antibody screening turned up just a handful of seropositive AZD1222 recipients. CD4 TCRs covered the whole spike, strongest at regions 160-218 and 743-854.

The repertoire was sequenced with immunoSEQ multiplex PCR; TCRdb's copy has only in-frame clones and lacks some. The sample holds 200,000 or so clones, 85% to 95% seen once. CDR1 is SNHLY and CDR2 is FYNNEI in the germline V gene. This CDR3 has 15 amino acids. The rearrangement joins TRBV2 to TRBJ2-7, with TRBD1 identical over 10 bases. The receptor was isolated from an adult who received the AZD1222 COVID-19 vaccine. Specimen: peripheral blood, collected 28 days after the second AZD1222 dose. This chain's CDR3 is CASSNPGTGVGYWDF. CDR3 coding DNA: TGTGCCAGCTCTAACCCCGGGACAGGGGTCGGCTATTGGGACTTC. Supplemented by reference TRBV2 and TRBJ2-7, the full variable domain reads EPEVTQTPSHQVTQMGQEVILRCVPISNHLYFYWYRQILGQKVEFLVSFYNNEISEKSEIFDDQFSVERPDGSNFTLKIRSTKLEDSAMYFCASSNPGTGVGYWDFGPGTRLTVT.